This is a list of T cell receptor beta chains from one sample in a study of T cell repertoires in cytomegalovirus infection. TCRdb itself ran the reads through MiXCR, one entry per CDR3 protein. There are over 200,000 distinct CDR3 sequences in the sample; roughly an eighth occur only once, and 7.5% to 10% lies in the top ten. The specimen sequenced was PBMCs. All receptors come from a human donor in good health (CMV status not recorded). Some clones in this sample may be carry-over from other donors' samples. Both conserved end residues are part of each CDR3. D genes are given only for firm matches. Size is omitted from some rows. Given values are once, few, many or a class for expanded clones.

D	V	size	J	CDR3	DNA
-	TRBV11-2	-	TRBJ2-3	CASSLAFQGDTQYF	TGTGCCAGCAGCTTAGCGTTTCAGGGGGATACGCAGTATTTT
-	TRBV28	many	TRBJ2-1	CASSNPGPRGNNEQFF	TGTGCCAGCAGTAACCCGGGCCCACGCGGGAACAATGAGCAGTTCTTC
-	TRBV20-1	few	TRBJ2-3	CSARDSARGGTDTQYF	TGCAGTGCTAGAGATAGCGCCAGGGGCGGCACAGATACGCAGTATTTT
TRBD2	TRBV20-1	-	TRBJ2-3	CSASHGGGLTDTQYF	TGCAGTGCTAGTCACGGCGGGGGTCTGACAGATACGCAGTATTTT
-	TRBV25-1	many	TRBJ1-2	CASSEREYGYTF	TGTGCCAGCAGTGAGCGGGAATATGGCTACACCTTC
-	TRBV7-2	-	TRBJ2-7	CASSLTSTYEQYF	TGTGCCAGCAGCTTAACTAGTACCTACGAGCAGTACTTC
-	TRBV11-3	many	TRBJ2-2	CASRGTKLRLFF	TGTGCCAGCAGGGGCACGAAACTGCGGCTGTTTTTT
-	TRBV7-3	few	TRBJ2-2	CASRGRVSGELFF	TGTGCCAGCAGGGGCAGGGTATCCGGGGAGCTGTTTTTT
-	TRBV27	-	TRBJ2-7	CASARTFLYEQYF	TGTGCCAGCGCTAGGACTTTCCTCTACGAGCAGTACTTC
-	TRBV7-2	many	TRBJ1-5	CASSLRAGGQPQHF	TGTGCCAGCAGCTTACGGGCAGGAGGTCAGCCCCAGCATTTT
TRBD1	TRBV7-9	many	TRBJ1-1	CASSLQGADRRNTEAFF	TGTGCCAGCAGCCTACAGGGGGCTGATAGGAGGAACACTGAAGCTTTCTTT
-	TRBV7-2	many	TRBJ2-1	CASSLRRERFSSSYNEQFF	TGTGCCAGCAGCTTACGAAGGGAGAGGTTTAGTAGCTCCTACAATGAGCAGTTCTTC
-	TRBV20-1	few	TRBJ1-1	CSASPSGRNTEAFF	TGCAGTGCTAGCCCCTCAGGGAGGAACACTGAAGCTTTCTTT
-	TRBV3-1	-	TRBJ2-7	CDSSQALGLREQYF	TGTGACAGCAGCCAAGCCCTAGGTTTGCGGGAGCAGTACTTC
-	TRBV7-9	few	TRBJ2-1	CASSPTPSSYNEQFF	TGTGCCAGCAGTCCGACACCCAGCTCCTACAATGAGCAGTTCTTC
-	TRBV6-6	few	TRBJ1-1	CASSTRDTTEAFF	TGTGCCAGCAGCACTCGCGACACCACTGAAGCTTTCTTT
-	TRBV7-2	many	TRBJ1-2	CASSLAGLGSYTF	TGTGCCAGCAGCTTGGCCGGACTGGGTAGCTACACCTTC
-	TRBV5-5	few	TRBJ1-5	CASSLLDVQGGNQPQHF	TGTGCCAGCAGCTTGTTAGACGTACAGGGTGGCAATCAGCCCCAGCATTTT
TRBD1	TRBV29-1	few	TRBJ1-3	CSVGTGSSSGNTIYF	TGCAGCGTCGGGACAGGTTCGAGCTCTGGAAACACCATATATTTT
TRBD1	TRBV7-8	many	TRBJ1-2	CASSLAGTGGEGYTF	TGTGCCAGCAGCTTAGCCGGGACAGGGGGCGAAGGCTACACCTTC
-	TRBV7-3	-	TRBJ1-2	CASSLIGSEYGYTF	TGTGCCAGCAGCTTAATCGGCAGTGAATATGGCTACACCTTC
-	TRBV7-2	few	TRBJ1-1	CASSFLGTYTEAFF	TGTGCCAGCAGCTTTTTGGGCACTTACACTGAAGCTTTCTTT
TRBD1	TRBV5-1	-	TRBJ1-1	CASSGDRGSTEAFF	TGCGCCAGCAGCGGGGACAGGGGGAGCACTGAAGCTTTCTTT
-	TRBV19	few	TRBJ1-1	CASSVGQTTNMNTEAFF	TGTGCCAGTAGTGTCGGACAGACAACCAACATGAACACTGAAGCTTTCTTT
-	TRBV7-9	many	TRBJ2-7	CASSRTNREEQYF	TGTGCCAGCAGCAGGACCAACAGAGAGGAGCAGTACTTC
-	TRBV7-2	many	TRBJ2-1	CASSQDHYNEQFF	TGTGCCAGCAGCCAAGATCATTACAATGAGCAGTTCTTC
TRBD1	TRBV28	-	TRBJ2-1	CASSTGGNEQFF	TGTGCCAGCAGCACAGGGGGGAATGAGCAGTTCTTC
-	TRBV7-2	many	TRBJ2-5	CASTHRDPRKTQYF	TGTGCCAGCACCCATCGGGATCCCCGTAAGACCCAGTACTTC
-	TRBV20-1	many	TRBJ1-2	CSARDKSSWANYGYTF	TGCAGTGCTAGAGATAAATCGAGCTGGGCTAACTATGGCTACACCTTC
TRBD2	TRBV11-3	many	TRBJ2-1	CASSSTSGRSGNEQFF	TGTGCCAGCAGCTCGACTAGCGGGAGAAGTGGGAATGAGCAGTTCTTC
TRBD1	TRBV7-2	-	TRBJ1-2	CASSQDRGLYGYTF	TGTGCCAGCAGCCAAGACAGGGGGCTCTATGGCTACACCTTC
TRBD2	TRBV20-1	once	TRBJ2-7	CSAWTSGSTLYEQYF	TGCAGTGCTTGGACTAGCGGGAGTACCCTATACGAGCAGTACTTC
-	TRBV2	-	TRBJ1-2	CASKLAGAYGYTF	TGTGCCAGCAAACTAGCGGGGGCTTATGGCTACACCTTC
-	TRBV6-2/TRBV6-3	-	TRBJ1-1	CASSGEQGNTEAFF	TGTGCCAGCAGTGGCGAACAGGGAAACACTGAAGCTTTCTTT
-	TRBV19	-	TRBJ2-1	CASSIDLLAESYNEQFF	TGTGCCAGTAGTATAGATCTTCTAGCAGAATCCTACAATGAGCAGTTCTTC
-	TRBV11-2	-	TRBJ2-7	CASSLELLIGRIYEQYF	TGTGCCAGCAGCTTAGAGCTGCTGATAGGACGGATCTACGAGCAGTACTTC
-	TRBV28	many	TRBJ1-1	CASSNLNSEAFF	TGTGCCAGCAGTAATTTAAACTCCGAAGCTTTCTTT
TRBD1	TRBV25-1	few	TRBJ1-6	CASSSGRTGTENSPLHF	TGTGCCAGCAGTTCCGGTCGGACAGGGACCGAAAATTCACCCCTCCACTTT
-	TRBV7-9	many	TRBJ2-2	CASSHTGGHNTGELFF	TGTGCCAGCAGCCACACGGGGGGCCACAACACCGGGGAGCTGTTTTTT
-	TRBV20-1	-	TRBJ2-4	CSGMDSTKNIQYF	TGCAGTGGGATGGACTCGACCAAAAACATTCAGTACTTC
-	TRBV5-1	-	TRBJ1-4	CASSLEAGSEKLFF	TGCGCCAGCAGCTTGGAGGCAGGGAGTGAAAAACTGTTTTTT
-	TRBV7-9	few	TRBJ2-1	CASMGGESDEQFF	TGTGCCAGCATGGGCGGGGAGTCGGATGAGCAGTTCTTC
-	TRBV20-1	-	TRBJ1-5	CSARDGRVGEVGSNQPQHF	TGCAGTGCTAGAGATGGGAGGGTCGGGGAAGTGGGTAGCAATCAGCCCCAGCATTTT
-	TRBV7-9	many	TRBJ2-7	CASSFQAYEQYF	TGTGCCAGCAGCTTTCAGGCCTACGAGCAGTACTTC
-	TRBV20-1	many	TRBJ2-7	CSAEKGDYEQYF	TGCAGTGCTGAGAAGGGAGACTACGAGCAGTACTTC
-	TRBV6-1	many	TRBJ2-7	CASRPTTGPYEQYF	TGTGCCAGCAGACCAACTACAGGGCCCTACGAGCAGTACTTC
TRBD2	TRBV6-2/TRBV6-3	many	TRBJ2-1	CASSYSVAGGWGRNNEQFF	TGTGCCAGCAGTTACTCAGTCGCGGGAGGTTGGGGACGCAACAATGAGCAGTTCTTC